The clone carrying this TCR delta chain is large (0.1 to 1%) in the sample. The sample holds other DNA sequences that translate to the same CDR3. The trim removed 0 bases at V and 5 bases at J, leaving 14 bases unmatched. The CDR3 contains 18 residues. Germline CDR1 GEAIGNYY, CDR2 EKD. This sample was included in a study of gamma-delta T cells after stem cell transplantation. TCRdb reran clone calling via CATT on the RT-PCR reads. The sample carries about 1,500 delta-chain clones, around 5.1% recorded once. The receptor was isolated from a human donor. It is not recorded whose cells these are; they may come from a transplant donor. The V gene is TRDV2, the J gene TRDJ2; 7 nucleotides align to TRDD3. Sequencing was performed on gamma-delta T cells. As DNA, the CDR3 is TGTGCCTGTGACACCGTGCTGGGGGCCATCGAAAACACAGCACAACTCTTCTTT. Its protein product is CACDTVLGAIENTAQLFF.